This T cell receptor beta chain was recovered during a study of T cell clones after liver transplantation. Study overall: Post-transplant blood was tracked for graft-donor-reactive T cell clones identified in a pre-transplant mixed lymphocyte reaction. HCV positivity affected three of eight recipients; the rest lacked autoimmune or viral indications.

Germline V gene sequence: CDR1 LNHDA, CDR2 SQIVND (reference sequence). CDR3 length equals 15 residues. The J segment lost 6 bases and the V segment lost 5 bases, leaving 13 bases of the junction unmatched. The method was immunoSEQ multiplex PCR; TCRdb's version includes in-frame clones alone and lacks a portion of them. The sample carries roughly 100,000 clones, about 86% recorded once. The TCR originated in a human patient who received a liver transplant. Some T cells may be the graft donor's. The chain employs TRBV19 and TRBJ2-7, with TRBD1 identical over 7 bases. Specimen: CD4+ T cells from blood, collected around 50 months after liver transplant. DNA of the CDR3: TGTGCCAGTAGTCCACGGACCGGGACAGTCCTCGAGCAGTACTTC. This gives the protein CASSPRTGTVLEQYF.